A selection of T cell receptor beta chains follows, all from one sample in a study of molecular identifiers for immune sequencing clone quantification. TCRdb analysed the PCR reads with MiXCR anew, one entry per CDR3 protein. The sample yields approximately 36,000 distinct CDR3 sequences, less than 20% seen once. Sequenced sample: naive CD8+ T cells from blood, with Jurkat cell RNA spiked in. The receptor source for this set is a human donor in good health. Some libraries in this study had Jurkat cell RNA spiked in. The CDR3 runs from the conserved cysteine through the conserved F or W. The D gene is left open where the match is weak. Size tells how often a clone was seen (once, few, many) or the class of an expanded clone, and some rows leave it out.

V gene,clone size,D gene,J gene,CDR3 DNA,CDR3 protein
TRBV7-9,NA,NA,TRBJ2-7,TGTGCCAGCAGCGCGGGCTCCTACGAGCAGTACTTC,CASSAGSYEQYF
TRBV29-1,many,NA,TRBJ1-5,TGCAGCGTTCAAGGGTACAATCAGCCCCAGCATTTT,CSVQGYNQPQHF
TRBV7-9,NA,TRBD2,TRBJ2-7,TGTGCCAGCAGCTATACTAGCGGGTCGAGCTCCTACGAGCAGTACTTC,CASSYTSGSSSYEQYF
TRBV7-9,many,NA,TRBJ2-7,TGTGCCAGCAGCTTTGGTACAGTGGTCTACGAGCAGTACTTC,CASSFGTVVYEQYF
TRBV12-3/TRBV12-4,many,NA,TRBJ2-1,TGTGCCAGCAGGGGGACAGCGGGAGTAAGGTACAATGAGCAGTTCTTC,CASRGTAGVRYNEQFF
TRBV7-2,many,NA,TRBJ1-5,TGTGCCAGCAGCTTAATAGGGTTTGGCAATCAGCCCCAGCATTTT,CASSLIGFGNQPQHF
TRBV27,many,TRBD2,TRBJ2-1,TGTGCCAGCGTCCCCCTACGGGCGGGAGGGCGCAATGAGCAGTTCTTC,CASVPLRAGGRNEQFF
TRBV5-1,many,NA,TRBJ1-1,TGCGCCAGCAGGGGAACGGGAACTGAAGCTTTCTTT,CASRGTGTEAFF
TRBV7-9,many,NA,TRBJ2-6,TGTGCCAGCATACAGGGGGGGGACTCTGGGGCCAACGTCCTGACTTTC,CASIQGGDSGANVLTF
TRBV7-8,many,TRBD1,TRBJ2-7,TGTGCCAGCAGTCCCGGGACAGGGGTTGGCGAGCAGTACTTC,CASSPGTGVGEQYF
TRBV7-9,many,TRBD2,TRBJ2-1,TGTGCCAGCAGCTTAGACCCCGGGACTAGCGGGGACAATGAGCAGTTCTTC,CASSLDPGTSGDNEQFF
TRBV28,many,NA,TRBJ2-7,TGTGCCAGCAGTTTCCTCTCCTACGAGCAGTACTTC,CASSFLSYEQYF